This T cell receptor (beta chain) was profiled in a study of cytomegalovirus exposure and HLA in healthy donors. Study as a whole: Earlier work reported approximately 110 million unique TCR beta sequences from 150 million to 200 million T cells. Points from the study as a whole: Within the data, a cluster of highly shared sequence variants was likely a sequencing artifact.

The primer mix had 60 Vbeta and 13 Jbeta primers. Authors' methods: Roughly 10 million shared chains were among roughly 81 million unique TCR beta chains counted in a later analysis. Measured with immunoSEQ multiplex PCR; TCRdb has only the in-frame clones, and not every one. V and J calls and clone size follow that table, whereas D and trimming were derived from the DNA. This table has about 190,000 clones, 80% to 90% appearing once. Per the germline V gene, CDR1 is SGDLS and CDR2 is YYNGEE. J was trimmed by 7 bases and V by 3 bases; bases with no gene match: 20. This CDR3 comprises 18 residues. Healthy donors of bone marrow made up the group. Remarks on this clone: Its cognate antigen is unknown.

The sequenced material came from PBMCs. The receptor's source is a man aged 40-49 years in good health and CMV-seropositive. The genes are TRBV9 and TRBJ1-2; the match to TRBD1 covers 8 bases. Here the CDR3 reads CASSAPAGTGPLSGGYTF. The CDR3 DNA reads TGTGCCAGCAGCGCGCCGGCCGGGACAGGTCCTTTGTCAGGTGGCTACACCTTC.